This note documents a single T cell receptor beta chain sequence. It may be a read error: a sequence one base away is much more abundant. Amplification targeted TCR beta CDR3 regions from RNA transcripts. HTBI primers were employed in a first-round RT-PCR of the TCR CDR3. TCRdb reanalysed the multiplex PCR reads using MiXCR and keeps one entry per CDR3 protein. The profile shows fewer than 900,000 distinct CDR3 sequences, around 15% of them singletons. The data were obtained in a study of T cells in Graves' hyperthyroidism and ophthalmopathy. The source material was blood. The sequence came from a man between 18 and 29 years old with Graves' hyperthyroidism.

The CDR3 protein is CASSLSGLADTKNIQYF. Here the CDR3 DNA reads TGTGCCAGCAGTTTGTCCGGACTAGCGGATACCAAAAACATTCAGTACTTC. V and J are TRBV28 and TRBJ2-4, with TRBD2 matching over 10 bases. Germline trimming cut 3 bases from V and 2 bases from J; bases unmatched to any gene: 7. The CDR3 length is 17 residues. Germline loops: CDR1 MDHEN, CDR2 SYDVKM. The full variable domain, its missing parts supplied by reference TRBV28 and TRBJ2-4, is DVKVTQSSRYLVKRTGEKVFLECVQDMDHENMFWYRQDPGLGLRLIYFSYDVKMKEKGDIPEGYSVSREKKERFSLILESASTNQTSMYLCASSLSGLADTKNIQYFGAGTRLSVL.